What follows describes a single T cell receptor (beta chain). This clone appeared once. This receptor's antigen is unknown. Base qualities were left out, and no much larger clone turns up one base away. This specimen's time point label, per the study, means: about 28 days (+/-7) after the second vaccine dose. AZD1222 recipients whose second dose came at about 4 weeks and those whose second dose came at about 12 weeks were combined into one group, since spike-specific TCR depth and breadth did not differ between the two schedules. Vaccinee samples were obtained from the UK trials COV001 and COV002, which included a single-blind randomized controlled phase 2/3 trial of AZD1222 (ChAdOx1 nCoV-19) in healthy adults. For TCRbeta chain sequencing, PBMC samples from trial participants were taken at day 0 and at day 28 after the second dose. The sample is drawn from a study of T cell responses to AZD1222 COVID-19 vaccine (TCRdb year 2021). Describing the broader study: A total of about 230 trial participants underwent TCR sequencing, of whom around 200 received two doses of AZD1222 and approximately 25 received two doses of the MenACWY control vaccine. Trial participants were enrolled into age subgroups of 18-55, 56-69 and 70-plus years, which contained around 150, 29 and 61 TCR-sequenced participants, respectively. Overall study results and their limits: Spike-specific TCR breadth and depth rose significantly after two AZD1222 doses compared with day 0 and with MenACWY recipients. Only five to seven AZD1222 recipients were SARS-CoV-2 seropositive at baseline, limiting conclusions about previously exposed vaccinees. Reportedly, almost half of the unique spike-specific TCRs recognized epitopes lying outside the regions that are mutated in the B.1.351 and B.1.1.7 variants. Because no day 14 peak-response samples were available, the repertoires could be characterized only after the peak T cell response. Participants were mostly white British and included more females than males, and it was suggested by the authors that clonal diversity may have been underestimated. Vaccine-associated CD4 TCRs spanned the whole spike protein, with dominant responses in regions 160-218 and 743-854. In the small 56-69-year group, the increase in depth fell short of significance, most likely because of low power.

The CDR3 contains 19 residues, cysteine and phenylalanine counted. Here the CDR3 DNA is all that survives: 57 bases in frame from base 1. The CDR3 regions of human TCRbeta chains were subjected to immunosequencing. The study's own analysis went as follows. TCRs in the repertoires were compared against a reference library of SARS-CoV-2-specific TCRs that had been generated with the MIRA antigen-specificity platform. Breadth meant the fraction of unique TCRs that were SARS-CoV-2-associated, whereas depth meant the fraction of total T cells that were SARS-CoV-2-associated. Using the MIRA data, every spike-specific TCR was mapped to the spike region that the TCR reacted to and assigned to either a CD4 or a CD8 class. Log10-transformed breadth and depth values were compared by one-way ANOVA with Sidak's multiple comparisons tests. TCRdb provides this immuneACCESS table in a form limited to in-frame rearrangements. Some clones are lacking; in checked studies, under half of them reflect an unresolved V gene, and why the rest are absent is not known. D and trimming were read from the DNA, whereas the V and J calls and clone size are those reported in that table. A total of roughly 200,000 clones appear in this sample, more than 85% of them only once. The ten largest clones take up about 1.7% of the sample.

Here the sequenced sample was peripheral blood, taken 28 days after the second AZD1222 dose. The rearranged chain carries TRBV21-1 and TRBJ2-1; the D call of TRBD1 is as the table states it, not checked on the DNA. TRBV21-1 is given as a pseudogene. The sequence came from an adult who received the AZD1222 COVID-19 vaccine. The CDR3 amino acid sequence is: CASLATRDTIVRGDNEQFF. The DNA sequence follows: TGTGCCAGTCTCGCAACCCGGGACACCATCGTCAGGGGGGACAATGAGCAGTTCTTC.